The T cell receptor (beta chain) described here comes from a study of T cell responses to AZD1222 COVID-19 vaccine. Study outcomes and limitations: Females outnumbered males among donors, who were mostly white British; clonal diversity was possibly underestimated. Repertoires in all cases were sampled only once the peak T cell response had passed. Spike-wide vaccine-associated CD4 TCRs dominated at 160-218 and 743-854.

Profiling relied on immunoSEQ multiplex PCR, and the TCRdb table lists in-frame clones only, not all of them. Of roughly 140,000 clones in the sample, 85% to 95% were seen once. Concerning this clone: Its specificity is not known.

Trimming cost V 5 bases and J 4 bases, with 14 bases left between them. The length of the CDR3 is 15 residues. Germline assignment: CDR1 SGHAT and CDR2 FQNNGV. The chain couples TRBV11-2 to TRBJ1-4; no definite D call. The sequence derives from an adult who received the AZD1222 COVID-19 vaccine. The sequencing here drew on peripheral blood, taken 28 days after the second AZD1222 dose. The CDR3 loop is CASSPGRLLNEKLFF. CDR3 nucleotide sequence: TGTGCCAGCAGCCCGGGGAGGTTACTTAATGAAAAACTGTTTTTT.